Below are 31 T cell receptor beta chains sequenced from a single sample in a study of liver allograft versus peripheral blood T cells. Study-wide context: Liver transplant recipients had T cell receptor repertoires compared between transplanted liver and peripheral blood.

MiXCR, run by TCRdb on the reads, gives a single entry per CDR3 protein. The sample lists around 18,000 distinct CDR3 sequences; around 21% were seen once. The receptors were gathered from a human patient who had a liver transplant. Some of these T cells may belong to the graft donor.

Ten or more counts support this clonotype. The V and J genes are TRBV6-6 and TRBJ2-7; 8 bases align to TRBD1. The germline V gene has CDR1 MNHNY and CDR2 SVGAGI (reference sequence). CDR3 length equals 15 residues. V shed 2 bases and J 5 bases; nucleotides not matched to a gene: 8. The CDR3 nucleotides are TGTGCCAGCAGTTACGCGCAGGGGGCGCGAAACGAGCAGTACTTC. It is translated as CASSYAQGARNEQYF.

This rearrangement joins TRBV6-2 or TRBV6-3 to TRBJ2-7, with TRBD2 matching over 9 bases. This CDR3 has 13 residues. Germline lookup yields CDR1 MNHEY and CDR2 SVGEGT. Losses at the gene ends were 5 bases for V and 9 bases for J; bases not matched to a gene: 8. CDR3 coding DNA: TGTGCCAGCAGTCCCTTAGCGGGAGTGGTGCAGTACTTC. Translation: CASSPLAGVVQYF.

The V and J genes are TRBV29-1 and TRBJ2-7; 9 nucleotides align to TRBD2. This CDR3 is built from 11 residues. V lost 4 bases, J lost 10 bases, and 5 bases stayed unmatched. Germline V lookup: CDR1 SQVTM, CDR2 ANQGSEA. Here the CDR3 reads CSVGPSGAQYF. The CDR3 DNA follows: TGCAGCGTTGGTCCTAGCGGGGCTCAGTACTTC.

By share, this clonotype counts as medium-sized. The gene calls are TRBV27 and TRBJ2-2; D unresolved. CDR1 MNHEY and CDR2 SMNVEV come from the germline V gene (reference sequence). V was clipped by 6 bases and J by 1 base, with 3 bases between them. This CDR3 region has 12 residues. The CDR3 region has the DNA TGTGCCAGCAGCTGGAACACCGGGGAGCTGTTTTTT. Its translation: CASSWNTGELFF.

Relative to its sample, this clonotype is medium-sized (0.01 to 0.1%). The CDR3 coding sequence is TGTGCCAGCTCAAGCCGGGCGAACACTGAAGCTTTCTTT. It codes for CASSSRANTEAFF. This chain links TRBV18 with TRBJ1-1; no clear D. Germline CDR1 is KGHSH and CDR2 is LQKENI. The CDR3 consists of 13 residues. The V and J ends lost 5 bases and 1 base respectively, with 8 bases between them.

This clonotype ranks as medium-sized (0.01 to 0.1%). The chain uses TRBV18 and TRBJ1-1; tentative D call: TRBD1 (5 bases). The ends were cut back, 8 bases at V and 1 base at J, with 11 bases in the middle. Germline assignment: CDR1 KGHSH and CDR2 LQKENI. The CDR3 runs to 13 residues. As DNA, the CDR3 is TGTGCCAGCAGCCCCGGACAGAACACTGAAGCTTTCTTT. Its translation is CASSPGQNTEAFF.

This clonotype showed up just a few times. This chain joins TRBV5-4 and TRBJ1-1; no clear D. V gave up 0 bases and J gave up 4 bases, with 7 bases separating them. From germline, CDR1 is SGHNT and CDR2 YYREEE (reference sequence). The CDR3 contains 13 residues. This CDR3 is CASSLDPATEAFF. The CDR3 DNA is TGTGCCAGCAGCTTGGACCCCGCCACTGAAGCTTTCTTT.

This clonotype is judged medium-sized (0.01 to 0.1%). The CDR3 bases are TGTGCCAGCAGTGGTCCCTTGAGGAGCTCCGAGCAGTACTTC. It codes for CASSGPLRSSEQYF. This chain uses TRBV6-1 with TRBJ2-7; D remains ambiguous. Germline V gene sequence: CDR1 MNHNS, CDR2 SASEGT. V lost 4 bases and J lost 6, with 16 bases in between. The CDR3 covers 14 residues.

This clonotype was recorded a few times. The chain links TRBV20-1 to TRBJ1-1; TRBD1 might be the D (6 bases). The CDR3 runs to 14 residues. Germline loops: CDR1 DFQATT, CDR2 SNEGSKA (reference sequence). Trimming took off 1 base at V and 7 bases at J, with 16 bases between the two ends. The CDR3 spells CSARGTAGKDEAFF. CDR3 nucleotides: TGCAGTGCTAGAGGGACAGCGGGGAAGGATGAAGCTTTCTTT.

This clonotype occurred a few times. The chain employs TRBV19 and TRBJ1-1; possibly TRBD1 for D (6 bases). This CDR3 has 14 amino acids. CDR1 and CDR2 (germline): LNHDA, SQIVND (reference sequence). Trimming removed 4 bases from V and 7 bases from J, with 16 bases in between. The CDR3 DNA reads TGTGCCAGTAGTAGGACAGCGGCCAACCGTGAAGCTTTCTTT. It translates to CASSRTAANREAFF.

This clonotype was seen many times. The chain recombines TRBV29-1 with TRBJ1-2, with TRBD1 as a possible D gene (6 bases). Germline CDR1 SQVTM, CDR2 ANQGSEA. V was pared by 6 bases and J by 11 bases, with 19 bases between. This CDR3 spans 12 amino acids. CDR3 bases: TGCAGCGTGATGGACAGCCGATGGGGGTACACCTTC. Protein sequence: CSVMDSRWGYTF.

This chain connects TRBV19 to TRBJ1-3; the D is unclear. Trimming pared 3 bases from V and 0 bases from J, leaving 12 bases between. The V gene's germline CDR1 is LNHDA and CDR2 SQIVND (reference sequence). The CDR3 length is 16 residues. This CDR3 reads CASSIRYGSSGNTIYF. CDR3 in DNA: TGTGCCAGTAGTATTCGGTACGGGAGCTCTGGAAACACCATATATTTT.

This clonotype has a handful of counts. This chain connects TRBV10-3 to TRBJ2-7; TRBD2 is a possible D gene (6 bases). V gave up 9 bases and J gave up 3 bases, with 12 bases separating them. The CDR3 has 12 amino acids. Germline CDR1 reads ENHRY; CDR2 reads SYGVKD. The CDR3 sequence is CAMRDGNYEQYF. Here the CDR3 DNA reads TGTGCCATGCGGGACGGGAACTACGAGCAGTACTTC.

This clonotype was counted between two and nine times. The chain has TRBV6-5 and TRBJ1-6; D remains ambiguous. Germline CDR1 reads MNHEY; CDR2 reads SVGAGI. V dropped 6 bases and J dropped 7 bases, with 7 bases sitting between them. CDR3 length equals 12 residues. CDR3 region: CASRTSNSPLHF. The CDR3 DNA is TGTGCCAGCAGGACTTCCAATTCACCCCTCCACTTT.

This clonotype occurred a few times. The J gene is TRBJ2-6, the V gene TRBV12-3 or TRBV12-4; 8 bases are a match to TRBD2. This CDR3 contains 19 residues. V lost 5 bases, J lost 0 bases, and 12 bases stayed unmatched. CDR3 protein: CASSRVGRGANSGANVLTF. CDR3 nucleotide sequence: TGTGCCAGCAGTCGCGTGGGGCGGGGGGCTAACTCTGGGGCCAACGTCCTGACTTTC.

Ten or more counts support this clonotype. The gene calls are TRBV28 and TRBJ2-2; weak D call: TRBD2 (5 bases). The CDR3 contains 14 residues. V was pared by 10 bases and J by 0 bases, with 12 bases between. Germline V CDR1 and CDR2: MDHEN, SYDVKM. The CDR3 reads CATQGRTNTGELFF. The DNA for the CDR3 is TGTGCCACGCAAGGGAGAACGAACACCGGGGAGCTGTTTTTT.

This clonotype was detected only a few times. V usage is TRBV7-2 and J usage is TRBJ2-3; D unresolved. V lost 5 bases, J lost 0 bases, and 12 bases lay in between. Germline CDR1 is SGHTA and CDR2 is FQGNSA. This CDR3 region has 15 residues. CDR3 nucleotides: TGTGCCAGCAGCGTCGACAAAACTAGCACAGATACGCAGTATTTT. Translated: CASSVDKTSTDTQYF.

This clonotype was recorded at least ten times. The V and J genes are TRBV7-2 and TRBJ2-5, with 7 bases aligning to TRBD1. The length of the CDR3 is 15 residues. Germline V gene data show CDR1 as SGHTA and CDR2 as FQGNSA. V was pared by 3 bases and J by 5 bases, with 9 bases of the junction left unmatched. In nucleotides, the CDR3 is TGTGCCAGCAGCTTTTCGACAGGGTTGGGGGAGACCCAGTACTTC. It is translated as CASSFSTGLGETQYF.

This clonotype has ten or more counts. V usage is TRBV6-1 and J usage is TRBJ2-1, with TRBD1 matching over 9 bases. CDR1 MNHNS and CDR2 SASEGT come from the germline V gene. V gave up 4 bases and J gave up 8 bases; unmatched junction bases: 9. This CDR3 is 15 amino acids long. CDR3 loop: CASSAIRDRVYEQFF. The CDR3 DNA reads as TGTGCCAGCAGTGCAATCCGGGACAGGGTCTATGAGCAGTTCTTC.

This clonotype was recorded many times. The J gene is TRBJ1-1, the V gene TRBV6-1, with TRBD1 matching 7 bases. This CDR3 spans 14 amino acids. V dropped 3 bases and J dropped 4; count of bases not matched to a gene: 5. Germline CDR1 reads MNHNS; CDR2 reads SASEGT. CDR3 region: CASSEMTGSTEAFF. The CDR3, as DNA: TGTGCCAGCAGTGAGATGACAGGGAGCACTGAAGCTTTCTTT.

Concerning this clonotype: This may be a read error: a much more frequent sequence differs by one nucleotide. This rearrangement joins TRBV6-2 or TRBV6-3 to TRBJ2-2; TRBD1 might be the D (6 bases). In germline, CDR1 is MNHEY, CDR2 SVGEGT. Trimming removed 11 bases at V and 0 bases at J, with 19 bases between. The CDR3 length is 16 residues. The CDR3 bases are TGTGCCTGCCGCCCACCCGGGACAACGAACACCGGGGAGCTGTTTTTT. This translates into CACRPPGTTNTGELFF.

This rearrangement joins TRBV10-3 to TRBJ2-5; D gene ambiguous. The V gene lost 2 bases and the J gene lost 1 base, with 8 bases spanning the gap. CDR3 length: 14 amino acids. CDR1 and CDR2 (germline): ENHRY, SYGVKD. CDR3 sequence (DNA): TGTGCCATCAGTGAGGCAGGTCCCCAAGAGACCCAGTACTTC. Translating gives CAISEAGPQETQYF.

This clonotype was seen a few times. V is TRBV6-2 or TRBV6-3 and J is TRBJ2-1, with 15 bases that match TRBD2. Trimming at V came to 2 bases and at J to 7 bases, leaving 6 bases not matched to a gene. The CDR3 contains 17 residues. CDR1 is MNHEY and CDR2 is SVGEGT in the germline V gene. The CDR3, as DNA: TGTGCCAGCAGTTACCAGCCCGGGACTAGCGGGAGGAATGAGCAGTTCTTC. Encoded protein: CASSYQPGTSGRNEQFF.

This clonotype was found many times. This sequence joins TRBV6-1 and TRBJ2-1; D may be TRBD2 (6 bases). The CDR3 is 18 residues long. V lost 2 bases, J lost 4 bases, and 21 bases lay in between. The germline gives CDR1 MNHNS, CDR2 SASEGT. Here the CDR3 reads CASSESGLGGVGYNEQFF. For the CDR3, the DNA is TGTGCCAGCAGTGAATCGGGTTTGGGGGGAGTCGGGTACAATGAGCAGTTCTTC.

V gene TRBV28 combines with J gene TRBJ1-4, with a tentative D call TRBD1 (5 bases). Trimming took off 6 bases at V and 8 bases at J, with 19 bases between the two ends. Germline loops: CDR1 MDHEN, CDR2 SYDVKM. This CDR3 is built from 15 residues. CDR3: CASSTPGRLGEKLFF. As DNA, the CDR3 is TGTGCCAGCAGCACTCCAGGGCGGTTAGGGGAAAAACTGTTTTTT.

This chain joins TRBV10-3 and TRBJ1-1; D is unresolved. Germline assignment: CDR1 ENHRY and CDR2 SYGVKD. CDR3 size: 14 residues. The germline V and J ends were trimmed by 4 bases and 1 base, with 10 bases remaining between them. The CDR3: CAISGRGTNTEAFF. In DNA form, the CDR3 reads TGTGCCATCAGTGGTCGGGGTACGAACACTGAAGCTTTCTTT.

As to this clonotype: Given a much more abundant clone one base away, this may be a read error. The gene calls are TRBV29-1 and TRBJ2-7, with 10 bases matching TRBD1. CDR1 is SQVTM and CDR2 is ANQGSEA in the germline V gene. The CDR3 is 13 amino acids. V dropped 4 bases and J dropped 2; count of bases not matched to a gene: 2. The CDR3 sequence: CSVGTGGPYEQYF. CDR3 DNA: TGCAGCGTTGGGACAGGGGGACCCTACGAGCAGTACTTC.

V gene TRBV28 combines with J gene TRBJ1-3; TRBD1 is a possible D gene (5 bases). CDR3 length: 14 residues. V lost 8 bases, J lost 0 bases, and 11 bases lay in between. Per germline, CDR1 MDHEN and CDR2 SYDVKM. CDR3 loop: CASLGRGSGNTIYF. For the CDR3, the DNA is TGTGCCAGCCTTGGGAGGGGCTCTGGAAACACCATATATTTT.

This clonotype was found a few times. V usage is TRBV5-5 and J usage is TRBJ1-2; D possibly corresponds to TRBD1 (6 bases). The CDR3 length is 14 residues. Trimming left V 6 bases short and J 4 bases short, with 16 bases between. Looked up from germline, CDR1 is SGHKS and CDR2 is YYEKEE (reference sequence). CDR3 nucleotides: TGTGCCAGCATCAACCTACAGGGCCCCTATGGCTACACCTTC. As protein: CASINLQGPYGYTF.

The chain couples TRBV14 to TRBJ2-4; D is unresolved. The CDR3 runs to 14 residues. Germline lookup yields CDR1 SGHDN and CDR2 FVKESK. Trimming took off 3 bases at V and 8 bases at J, with 14 bases between the two ends. For the CDR3, the DNA is TGTGCCAGCAGCCAGTTGACCCCTGGGGACATTCAGTACTTC. Residues: CASSQLTPGDIQYF.

This clonotype is labeled medium-sized. V usage is TRBV6-5 and J usage is TRBJ1-1; 7 nucleotides line up with TRBD1. The length of the CDR3 is 14 residues. Germline CDR1 and CDR2: MNHEY and SVGAGI. J lost 1 base, V lost 8 bases, and 7 bases had no gene match. The chain's CDR3 is CASGRGQSNTEAFF. CDR3 nucleotide sequence: TGTGCCAGCGGACGGGGACAGTCGAACACTGAAGCTTTCTTT.